This entry is about one T cell receptor (beta chain). Random hexamers primed reverse transcription of about 0.45 to 1 ug RNA. TCRdb fed the immunoSEQ multiplex PCR reads into MiXCR, producing one record per CDR3 protein. Of under 150,000 distinct CDR3 sequences in the sample, 80% to 85% were seen once. This entry is derived from a study of CD8 T cells in Susac syndrome. Trimming left V 4 bases short and J 3 bases short, with 15 bases between. Germline V gene data show CDR1 as LNHDA and CDR2 as SQIVND (reference sequence). This CDR3 has 16 residues. The V and J genes are TRBV19 and TRBJ2-2; tentative D call: TRBD2 (5 bases). Sequencing was done on a sample of CD8+ T cells from PBMCs. This receptor was obtained from a human donor with multiple sclerosis. CDR3 in DNA: TGTGCCAGTAGTACCCGTATAACGGAGGACACCGGGGAGCTGTTTTTT. Translating it yields CASSTRITEDTGELFF. The full variable domain, completed using reference TRBV19 and TRBJ2-2, is DGGITQSPKYLFRKEGQNVTLSCEQNLNHDAMYWYRQDPGQGLRLIYYSQIVNDFQKGDIAEGYSVSREKKESFPLTVTSAQKNPTAFYLCASSTRITEDTGELFFGEGSRLTVL.